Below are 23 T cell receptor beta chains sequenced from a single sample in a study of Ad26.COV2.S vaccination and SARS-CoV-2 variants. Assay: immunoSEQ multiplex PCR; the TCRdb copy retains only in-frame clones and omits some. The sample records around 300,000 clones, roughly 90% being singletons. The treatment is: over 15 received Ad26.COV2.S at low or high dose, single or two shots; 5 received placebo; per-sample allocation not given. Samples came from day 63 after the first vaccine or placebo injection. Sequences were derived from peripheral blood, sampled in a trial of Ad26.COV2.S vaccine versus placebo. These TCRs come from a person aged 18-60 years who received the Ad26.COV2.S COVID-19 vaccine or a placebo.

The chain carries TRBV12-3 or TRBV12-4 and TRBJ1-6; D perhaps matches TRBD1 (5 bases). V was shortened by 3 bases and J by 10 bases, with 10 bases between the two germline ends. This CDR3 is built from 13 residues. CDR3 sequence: CASSLGRESPLHF. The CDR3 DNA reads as TGTGCCAGCAGTTTGGGCAGGGAGTCACCCCTCCACTTT.

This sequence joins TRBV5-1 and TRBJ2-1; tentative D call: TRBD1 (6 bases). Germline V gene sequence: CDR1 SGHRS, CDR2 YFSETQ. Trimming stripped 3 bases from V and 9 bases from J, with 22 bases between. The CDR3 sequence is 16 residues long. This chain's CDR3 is CASSSTLGASIGEQFF. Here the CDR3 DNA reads TGCGCCAGCAGCTCCACTCTGGGGGCGAGTATCGGTGAGCAGTTCTTC.

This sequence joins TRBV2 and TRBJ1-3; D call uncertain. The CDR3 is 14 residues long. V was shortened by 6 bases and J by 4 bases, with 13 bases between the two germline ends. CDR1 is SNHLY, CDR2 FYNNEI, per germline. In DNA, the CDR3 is TGTGCCAGCAGCGCCGACATCGGAGGAAACACCATATATTTT. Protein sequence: CASSADIGGNTIYF.

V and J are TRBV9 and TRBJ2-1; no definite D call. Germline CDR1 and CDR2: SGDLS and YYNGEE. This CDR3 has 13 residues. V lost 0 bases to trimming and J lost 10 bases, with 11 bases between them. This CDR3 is CASSVEQRREQFF. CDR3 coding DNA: TGTGCCAGCAGCGTAGAGCAGCGTCGGGAGCAGTTCTTC.

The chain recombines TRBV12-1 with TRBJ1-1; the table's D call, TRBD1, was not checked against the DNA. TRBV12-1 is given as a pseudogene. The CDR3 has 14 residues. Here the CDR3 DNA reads TGTGCCAGCAGCTCAGGGGGGAGAAACACTGAAGCTTTCTTT. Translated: CASSSGGRNTEAFF.

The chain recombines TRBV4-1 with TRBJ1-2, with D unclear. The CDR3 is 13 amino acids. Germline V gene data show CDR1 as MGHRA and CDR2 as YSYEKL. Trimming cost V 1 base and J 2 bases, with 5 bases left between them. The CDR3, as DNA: TGCGCCAGCAGCCAAGGCCTGAACTATGGCTACACCTTC. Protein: CASSQGLNYGYTF.

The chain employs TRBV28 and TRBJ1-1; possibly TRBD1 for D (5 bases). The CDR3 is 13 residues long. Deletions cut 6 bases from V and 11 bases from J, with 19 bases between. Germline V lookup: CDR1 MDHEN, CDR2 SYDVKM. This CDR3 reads CASSKGTTRVAFF. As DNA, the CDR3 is TGTGCCAGCAGCAAAGGGACGACCCGGGTTGCTTTCTTT. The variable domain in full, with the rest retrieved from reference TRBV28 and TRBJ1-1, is DVKVTQSSRYLVKRTGEKVFLECVQDMDHENMFWYRQDPGLGLRLIYFSYDVKMKEKGDIPEGYSVSREKKERFSLILESASTNQTSMYLCASSKGTTRVAFFGQGTRLTVV.

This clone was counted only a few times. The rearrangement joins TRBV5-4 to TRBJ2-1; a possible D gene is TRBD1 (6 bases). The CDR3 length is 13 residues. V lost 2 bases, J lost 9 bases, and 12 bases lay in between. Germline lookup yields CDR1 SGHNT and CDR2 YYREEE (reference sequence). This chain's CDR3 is CASSFSGVGEQFF. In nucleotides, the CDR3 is TGTGCCAGCAGCTTCTCAGGGGTCGGTGAGCAGTTCTTC.

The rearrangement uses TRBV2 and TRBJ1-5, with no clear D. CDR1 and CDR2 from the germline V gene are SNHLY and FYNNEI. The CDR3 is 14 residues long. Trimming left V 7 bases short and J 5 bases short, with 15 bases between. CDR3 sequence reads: CASTLLKSDQPQHF. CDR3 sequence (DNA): TGTGCCAGCACCCTCTTGAAAAGCGATCAGCCCCAGCATTTT.

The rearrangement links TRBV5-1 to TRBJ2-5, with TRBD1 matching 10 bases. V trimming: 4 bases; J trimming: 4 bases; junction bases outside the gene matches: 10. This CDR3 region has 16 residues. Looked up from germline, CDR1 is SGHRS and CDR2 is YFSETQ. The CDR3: CASSPDRGPRLETQYF. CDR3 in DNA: TGCGCCAGCAGCCCCGACAGGGGGCCACGCCTAGAGACCCAGTACTTC. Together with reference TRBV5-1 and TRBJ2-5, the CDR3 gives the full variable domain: KAGVTQTPRYLIKTRGQQVTLSCSPISGHRSVSWYQQTPGQGLQFLFEYFSETQRNKGNFPGRFSGRQFSNSRSEMNVSTLELGDSALYLCASSPDRGPRLETQYFGPGTRLLVL.

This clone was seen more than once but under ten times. The CDR3 DNA is TGTGCCACCGCGAGCGGGGAGGGGTACACTGAAGCTTTCTTT. It specifies CATASGEGYTEAFF. The chain is built from TRBV24-1 and TRBJ1-1; possibly TRBD1 for D (5 bases). Trimming left V 9 bases short and J 3 bases short, with 16 bases between. The CDR3 totals 14 residues. Germline V gene lookup returns CDR1 KGHDR and CDR2 SFDVKD.

The CDR3 spells CAISENREINQPQHF. CDR3 in DNA: TGTGCCATCAGTGAGAACAGGGAGATCAATCAGCCCCAGCATTTT. The rearrangement uses TRBV10-3 and TRBJ1-5; possible D gene TRBD1, 6 bases. This CDR3 has 15 amino acids. V dropped 2 bases and J dropped 3 bases, with 11 bases sitting between them. The germline V gene encodes CDR1 ENHRY and CDR2 SYGVKD.

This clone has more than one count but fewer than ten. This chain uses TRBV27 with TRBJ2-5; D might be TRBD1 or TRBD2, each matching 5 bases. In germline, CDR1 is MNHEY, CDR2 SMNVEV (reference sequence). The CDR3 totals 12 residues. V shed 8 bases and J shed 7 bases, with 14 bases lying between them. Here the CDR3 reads CASSRETGTQYF. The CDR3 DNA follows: TGTGCCAGCTCCAGGGAGACCGGGACCCAGTACTTC.

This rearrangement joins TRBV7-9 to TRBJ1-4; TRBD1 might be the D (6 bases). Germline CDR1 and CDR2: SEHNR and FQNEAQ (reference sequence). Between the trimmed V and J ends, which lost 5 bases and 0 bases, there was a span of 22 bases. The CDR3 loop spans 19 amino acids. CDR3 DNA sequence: TGTGCCAGCAGCACCCCAGAGGGGGGAAAGGGGGCAACTAATGAAAAACTGTTTTTT. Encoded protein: CASSTPEGGKGATNEKLFF.

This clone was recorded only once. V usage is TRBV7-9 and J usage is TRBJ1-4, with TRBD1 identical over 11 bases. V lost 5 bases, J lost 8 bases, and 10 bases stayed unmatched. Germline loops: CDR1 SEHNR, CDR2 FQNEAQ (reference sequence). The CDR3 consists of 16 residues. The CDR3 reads CASSPGTGGRREKLFF. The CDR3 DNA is TGTGCCAGCAGCCCCGGGACAGGGGGGCGACGGGAAAAACTGTTTTTT. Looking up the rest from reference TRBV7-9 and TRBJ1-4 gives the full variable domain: DTGVSQNPRHKITKRGQNVTFRCDPISEHNRLYWYRQTLGQGPEFLTYFQNEAQLEKSRLLSDRFSAERPKGSFSTLEIQRTEQGDSAMYLCASSPGTGGRREKLFFGSGTQLSVL.

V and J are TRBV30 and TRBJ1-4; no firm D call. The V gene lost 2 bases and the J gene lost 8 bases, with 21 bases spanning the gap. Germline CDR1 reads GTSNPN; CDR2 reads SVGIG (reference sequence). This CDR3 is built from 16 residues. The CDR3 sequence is CAWSSGGPSLLEKLFF. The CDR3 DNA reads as TGTGCCTGGAGTAGCGGCGGACCGTCACTCCTAGAAAAACTGTTTTTT.

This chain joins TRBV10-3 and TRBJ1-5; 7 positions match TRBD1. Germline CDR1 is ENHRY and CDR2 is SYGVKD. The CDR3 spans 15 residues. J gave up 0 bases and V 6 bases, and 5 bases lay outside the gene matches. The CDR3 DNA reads TGTGCCATCAGGGACTCAGGGGGTAGCAATCAGCCCCAGCATTTT. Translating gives CAIRDSGGSNQPQHF.

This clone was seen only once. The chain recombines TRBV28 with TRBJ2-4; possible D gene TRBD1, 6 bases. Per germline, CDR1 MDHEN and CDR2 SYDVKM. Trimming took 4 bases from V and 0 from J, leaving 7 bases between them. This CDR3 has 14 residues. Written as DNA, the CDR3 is TGTGCCAGCAGTTCAGGGGTAGCCAAAAACATTCAGTACTTC. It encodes CASSSGVAKNIQYF.

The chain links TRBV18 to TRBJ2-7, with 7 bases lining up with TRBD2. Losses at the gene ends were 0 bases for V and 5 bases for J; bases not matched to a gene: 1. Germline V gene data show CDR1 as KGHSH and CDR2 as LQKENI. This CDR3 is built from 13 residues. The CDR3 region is CASSPPGRDEQYF. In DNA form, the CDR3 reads TGTGCCAGCTCACCACCGGGGAGGGACGAGCAGTACTTC.

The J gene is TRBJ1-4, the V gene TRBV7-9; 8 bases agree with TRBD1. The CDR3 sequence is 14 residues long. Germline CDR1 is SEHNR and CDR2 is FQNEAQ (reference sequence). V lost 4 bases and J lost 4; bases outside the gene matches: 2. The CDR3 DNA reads TGTGCCAGCAGCTCCACAGGGGGTAATGAAAAACTGTTTTTT. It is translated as CASSSTGGNEKLFF.

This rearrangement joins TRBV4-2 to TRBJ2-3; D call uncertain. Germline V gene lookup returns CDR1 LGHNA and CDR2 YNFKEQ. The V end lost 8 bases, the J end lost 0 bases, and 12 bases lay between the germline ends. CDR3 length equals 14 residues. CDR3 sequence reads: CASGERRSTDTQYF. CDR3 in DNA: TGTGCCAGCGGCGAGCGTCGAAGCACAGATACGCAGTATTTT.

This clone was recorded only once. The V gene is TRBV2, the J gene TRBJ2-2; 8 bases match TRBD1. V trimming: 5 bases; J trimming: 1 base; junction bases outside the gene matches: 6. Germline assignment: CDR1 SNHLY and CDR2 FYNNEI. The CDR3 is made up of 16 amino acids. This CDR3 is CASSYQGTGNTGELFF. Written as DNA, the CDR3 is TGTGCCAGCAGTTACCAAGGGACAGGGAACACCGGGGAGCTGTTTTTT.

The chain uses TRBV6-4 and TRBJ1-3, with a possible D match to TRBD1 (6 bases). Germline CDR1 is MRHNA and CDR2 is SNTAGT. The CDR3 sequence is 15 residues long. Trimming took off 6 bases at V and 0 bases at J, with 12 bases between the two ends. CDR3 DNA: TGTGCCAGCAGAAGGACAGCGAGCTCTGGAAACACCATATATTTT. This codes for CASRRTASSGNTIYF.